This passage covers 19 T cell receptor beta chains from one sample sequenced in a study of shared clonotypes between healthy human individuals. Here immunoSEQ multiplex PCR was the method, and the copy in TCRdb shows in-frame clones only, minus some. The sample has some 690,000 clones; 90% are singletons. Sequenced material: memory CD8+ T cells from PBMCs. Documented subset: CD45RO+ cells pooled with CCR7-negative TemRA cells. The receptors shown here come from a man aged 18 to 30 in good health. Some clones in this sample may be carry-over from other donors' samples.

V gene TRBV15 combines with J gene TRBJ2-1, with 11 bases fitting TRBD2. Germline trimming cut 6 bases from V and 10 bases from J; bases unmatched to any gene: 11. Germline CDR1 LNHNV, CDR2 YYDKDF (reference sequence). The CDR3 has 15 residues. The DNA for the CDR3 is TGTGCCACCAGAAACGGACTAGCGGGCGACGGAGAGCAGTTCTTC. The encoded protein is CATRNGLAGDGEQFF. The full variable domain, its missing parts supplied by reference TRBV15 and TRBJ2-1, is DAMVIQNPRYQVTQFGKPVTLSCSQTLNHNVMYWYQQKSSQAPKLLFHYYDKDFNNEADTPDNFQSRRPNTSFCFLDIRSPGLGDTAMYLCATRNGLAGDGEQFFGPGTRLTVL.

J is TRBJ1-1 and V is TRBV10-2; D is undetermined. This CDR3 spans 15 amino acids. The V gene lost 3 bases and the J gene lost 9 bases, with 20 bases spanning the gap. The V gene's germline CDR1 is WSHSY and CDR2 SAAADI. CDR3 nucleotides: TGCGCCAGCAGTGAACGCGAAGGCGCAGCCTCTAAAGCTTTCTTT. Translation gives CASSEREGAASKAFF.

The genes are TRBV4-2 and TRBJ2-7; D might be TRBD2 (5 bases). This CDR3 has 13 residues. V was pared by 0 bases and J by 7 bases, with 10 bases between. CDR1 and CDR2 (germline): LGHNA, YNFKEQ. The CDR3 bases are TGTGCCAGCAGCCAAGATATCACGGGAGAGCAGTACTTC. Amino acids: CASSQDITGEQYF.

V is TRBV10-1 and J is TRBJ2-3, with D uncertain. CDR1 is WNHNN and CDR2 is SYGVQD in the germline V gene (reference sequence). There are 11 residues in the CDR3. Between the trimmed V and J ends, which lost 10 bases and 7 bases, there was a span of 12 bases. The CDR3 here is CAISGTYTQYF. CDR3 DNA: TGCGCCATCTCAGGCACCTATACGCAGTATTTT.

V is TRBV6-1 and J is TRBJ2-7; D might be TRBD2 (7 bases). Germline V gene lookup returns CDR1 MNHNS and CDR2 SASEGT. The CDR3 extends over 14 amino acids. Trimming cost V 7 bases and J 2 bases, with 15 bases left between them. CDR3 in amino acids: CASTWGGAPYEQYF. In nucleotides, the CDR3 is TGTGCCAGCACCTGGGGGGGGGCACCCTACGAGCAGTACTTC.

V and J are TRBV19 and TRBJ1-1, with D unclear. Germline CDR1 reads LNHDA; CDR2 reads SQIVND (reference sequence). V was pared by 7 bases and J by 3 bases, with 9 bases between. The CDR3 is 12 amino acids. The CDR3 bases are TGTGCCAGTACCGACTGGGACACTGAAGCTTTCTTT. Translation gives CASTDWDTEAFF.

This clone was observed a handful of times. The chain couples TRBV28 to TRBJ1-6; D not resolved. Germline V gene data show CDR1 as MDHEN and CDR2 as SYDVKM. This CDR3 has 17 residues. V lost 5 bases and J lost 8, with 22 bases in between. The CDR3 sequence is CASSPISISIGDSPLHF. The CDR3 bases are TGTGCCAGCAGTCCCATTTCTATCTCAATTGGGGATTCACCCCTCCACTTT.

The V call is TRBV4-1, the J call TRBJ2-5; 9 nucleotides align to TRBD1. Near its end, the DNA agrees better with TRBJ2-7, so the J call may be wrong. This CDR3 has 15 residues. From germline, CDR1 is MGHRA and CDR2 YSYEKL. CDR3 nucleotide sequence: TGCGCCAGCAGCCCGGGACAGGGTTACTCCTACGAGCAGTACTTC. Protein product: CASSPGQGYSYEQYF.

The CDR3 reads CASDPGTGVYEQYF. CDR3 nucleotides: TGTGCCAGCGACCCCGGGACAGGGGTCTACGAGCAGTACTTC. V gene TRBV27 combines with J gene TRBJ2-7; 10 bases match TRBD1. V was pared by 8 bases and J by 3 bases, with 7 bases of the junction left unmatched. Germline V gene data show CDR1 as MNHEY and CDR2 as SMNVEV (reference sequence). CDR3 length: 14 amino acids.

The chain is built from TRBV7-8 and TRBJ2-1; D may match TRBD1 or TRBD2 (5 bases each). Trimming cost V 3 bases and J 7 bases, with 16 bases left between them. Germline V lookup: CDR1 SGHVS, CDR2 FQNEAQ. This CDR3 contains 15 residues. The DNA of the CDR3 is TGTGCCAGCAGCTTTTTAGAGGGACCCAGGAATGAGCAGTTCTTC. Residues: CASSFLEGPRNEQFF.

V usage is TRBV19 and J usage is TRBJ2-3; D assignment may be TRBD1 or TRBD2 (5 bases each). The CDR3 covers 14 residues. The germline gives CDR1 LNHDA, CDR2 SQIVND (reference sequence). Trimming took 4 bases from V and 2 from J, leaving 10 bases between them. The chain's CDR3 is CASSTRDDTDTQYF. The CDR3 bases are TGTGCCAGTAGTACCCGGGACGACACAGATACGCAGTATTTT.

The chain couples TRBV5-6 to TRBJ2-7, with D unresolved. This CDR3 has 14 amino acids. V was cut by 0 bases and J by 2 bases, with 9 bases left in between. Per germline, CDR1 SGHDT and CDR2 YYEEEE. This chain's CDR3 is CASSLGIPPYEQYF. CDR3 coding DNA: TGTGCCAGCAGCTTGGGTATACCTCCCTACGAGCAGTACTTC.

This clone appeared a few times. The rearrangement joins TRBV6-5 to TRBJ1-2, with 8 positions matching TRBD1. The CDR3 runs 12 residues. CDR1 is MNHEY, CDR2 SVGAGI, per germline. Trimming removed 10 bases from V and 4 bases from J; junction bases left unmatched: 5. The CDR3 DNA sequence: TGTGCCACCAGGACAGGGCGCTATGGCTACACCTTC. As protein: CATRTGRYGYTF.

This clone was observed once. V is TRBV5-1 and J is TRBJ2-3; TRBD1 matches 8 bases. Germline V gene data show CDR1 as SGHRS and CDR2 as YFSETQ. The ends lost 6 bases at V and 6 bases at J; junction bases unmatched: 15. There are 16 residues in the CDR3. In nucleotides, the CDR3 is TGCGCCAGCACCGGGACAGGCCTCCAGTGGAGTGATACGCAGTATTTT. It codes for CASTGTGLQWSDTQYF.

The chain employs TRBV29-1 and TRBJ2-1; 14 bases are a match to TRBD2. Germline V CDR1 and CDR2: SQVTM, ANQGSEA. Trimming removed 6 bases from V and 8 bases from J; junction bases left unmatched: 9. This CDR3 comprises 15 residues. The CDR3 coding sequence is TGCAGCGTGGAAAGACTAGCGGGAGGGAGGGATGAGCAGTTCTTC. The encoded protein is CSVERLAGGRDEQFF.

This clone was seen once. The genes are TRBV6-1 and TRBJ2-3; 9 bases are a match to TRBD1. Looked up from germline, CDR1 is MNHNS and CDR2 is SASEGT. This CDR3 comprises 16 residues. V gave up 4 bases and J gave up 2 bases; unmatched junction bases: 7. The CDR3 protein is CASSAHRGPNTDTQYF. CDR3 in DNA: TGTGCCAGCAGTGCACACAGGGGGCCCAACACAGATACGCAGTATTTT.

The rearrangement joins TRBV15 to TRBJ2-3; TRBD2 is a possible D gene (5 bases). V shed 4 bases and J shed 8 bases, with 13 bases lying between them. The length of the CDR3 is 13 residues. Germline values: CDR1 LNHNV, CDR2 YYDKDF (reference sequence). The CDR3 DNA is TGTGCCACCAGCACCGGAGCGGTGCGTACGCAGTATTTT. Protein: CATSTGAVRTQYF.

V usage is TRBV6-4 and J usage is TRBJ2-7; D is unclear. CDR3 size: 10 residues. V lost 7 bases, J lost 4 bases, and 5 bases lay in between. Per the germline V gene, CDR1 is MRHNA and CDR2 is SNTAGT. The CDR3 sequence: CASIIYEQYF. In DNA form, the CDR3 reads TGTGCCAGCATTATTTACGAGCAGTACTTC.

The CDR3 loop reads CASSYGDSNYEQYF. For the CDR3, the DNA is TGTGCCAGCAGTTACGGGGACAGTAACTACGAGCAGTACTTC. The gene calls are TRBV6-6 and TRBJ2-7, with TRBD1 identical over 7 bases. The CDR3 covers 14 residues. Germline V gene sequence: CDR1 MNHNY, CDR2 SVGAGI (reference sequence). Losses at the gene ends were 2 bases for V and 3 bases for J; bases not matched to a gene: 4.